This TCR beta chain was identified in a study of cytomegalovirus exposure and HLA in healthy donors. 13 Jbeta primers and 60 Vbeta primers were used for the PCR. The protocol was immunoSEQ multiplex PCR, while the TCRdb copy is restricted to in-frame clones and leaves out a portion. The sample holds about 140,000 clones; about 79% are singletons and the top ten take about 1.8%. The germline V gene has CDR1 MNHNS and CDR2 SASEGT. The germline V and J ends were trimmed by 7 bases and 6 bases, with 19 bases remaining between them. The CDR3 totals 15 residues. About this clone: Its antigen is unknown.

General observations from the study: Several of the most significant clusters appeared linked to common viral pathogens, based on a later analysis.

The sample taken for sequencing was PBMCs. This receptor was taken from a female donor in good health and CMV-seropositive. The chain employs TRBV6-1 and TRBJ1-5, with a possible D match to TRBD1 (6 bases). The DNA of the CDR3 is TGTGCCAGCACCACCCTTGGACAGCTAGGTCAGCCCCAGCATTTT. Its translation: CASTTLGQLGQPQHF.